These T cell receptor beta chains were read from a single sample in a study of sequential checkpoint blockade in melanoma. The table came from immunoSEQ multiplex PCR; TCRdb's copy has only in-frame clones and leaves some out. The sample includes about 8,200 clones, around 50% of them seen just once. The source was CD8+ T cells sorted from blood (inferred from file names), collected from a patient given nivolumab and ipilimumab in sequence. These receptors were collected from a human donor with melanoma. CDR3s include the opening cysteine and the closing phenylalanine or tryptophan. Clone size is shown for a subset of rows, as once, few, many or a class of expanded clone.

TRBV5-1,TRBJ1-2,few,CASSPSTGGLGYGYTF
TRBV4-2,TRBJ1-3,-,CASSLTGDPGNTIYF
TRBV27,TRBJ1-2,-,CASSLRGPTFYGYTF
TRBV19,TRBJ2-1,-,CASSLAGTAYNEQFF
TRBV4-1,TRBJ2-7,-,CASSQGSSYEQYF
TRBV27,TRBJ2-7,-,CASSSQVPGQGVSYEQYF
TRBV9,TRBJ1-4,once,CASSVGQGSANEKLFF
TRBV11-1,TRBJ1-1,few,CASSPVLGPGAEAFF
TRBV4-1,TRBJ2-7,few,CASSQDQGALAQYF
TRBV29-1,TRBJ1-1,once,CSVDRGYGTEAFF
TRBV14,TRBJ2-7,-,CASSQRGGYEQYF
TRBV7-9,TRBJ2-7,few,CASRSDSPEQYF
TRBV6-5,TRBJ1-2,-,CASEGRTQKGYGYTF
TRBV9,TRBJ1-4,-,CASSLRQGVNEKLFF
TRBV6-5,TRBJ2-7,once,CASSYDRPGEQYF
TRBV28,TRBJ2-2,few,CASSLSAGATGELFF
TRBV9,TRBJ2-2,-,CASSGTSGGSNTGELFF
TRBV5-4,TRBJ2-7,-,CASSLGSSGGAHEQYF
TRBV2,TRBJ1-4,-,CASHSLGGAELFF
TRBV2,TRBJ2-6,-,CASIGSGANVLTF
TRBV6-4,TRBJ2-7,-,CASSESGGAYEQYF
TRBV29-1,TRBJ1-2,-,CSVVSGDYYGYTF
TRBV5-1,TRBJ2-7,-,CASSGTGEQQYF
TRBV6-6,TRBJ2-5,few,CASSYSDSRGEQYF
TRBV28,TRBJ1-5,once,CASSLPASVDQPQHF
TRBV9,TRBJ1-2,-,CASSGLDRVNYGYTF
TRBV6-4,TRBJ2-1,-,CASSFSGGALNEQFF
TRBV19,-,-,CASSIAGTTYEQYF
TRBV30,TRBJ2-7,few,CAGTGQMDEQYF
TRBV19,TRBJ2-7,-,CASSIGRGPYYEQYF
TRBV7-9,TRBJ2-6,-,CASSFMRNSGANVLTF
TRBV5-1,TRBJ2-1,-,CASSLARGVYNEQFF
TRBV25-1,TRBJ1-4,-,CASSDLDRVGEKLFF
TRBV2,TRBJ2-7,-,CASSEGQGAGYEQYF
TRBV28,TRBJ1-1,few,CASTRDRGSTEAFF
TRBV7-9,TRBJ1-1,few,CASSSPTGGDTEAFF
TRBV13,TRBJ1-6,-,CASSLGDWATGGLHF
TRBV15,TRBJ1-2,-,CATSPVLNARGQDGYTF
TRBV7-2,TRBJ2-3,-,CASSQGVGGGAMGTDTQYF
TRBV29-1,-,-,CSVEGPPHYEQYF
TRBV10-3,TRBJ1-2,few,CASSYSTGYGYTF
TRBV4-2,TRBJ2-7,-,CASSLGGGYEQYF
TRBV28,TRBJ2-7,medium-sized,CASRGLRHEQYF
TRBV4-1,TRBJ2-7,few,CASSHSQGTYEQYF
TRBV27,TRBJ2-6,-,CASSFLAPSGANVLTF
TRBV30,TRBJ1-1,-,CAWSGHENTEAFF
TRBV5-1,TRBJ2-7,-,CASSLELLGLAGSYEQYF
TRBV6-5,TRBJ1-2,-,CASSYLGRGYGYTF
TRBV19,TRBJ1-2,-,CASSWTADYGYTF
TRBV5-5,TRBJ1-1,few,CASRYAVNTEAFF
TRBV5-6,TRBJ1-1,-,CASSLGRTEAFF
TRBV5-5,TRBJ2-7,-,CASSSGLAAVEQYF
TRBV27,TRBJ1-2,-,CASSLSRGYYGYTF
TRBV29-1,TRBJ2-7,-,CSVEGGGGPTLEQYF
TRBV7-9,TRBJ1-5,few,CASSQVQDNNQPQHF